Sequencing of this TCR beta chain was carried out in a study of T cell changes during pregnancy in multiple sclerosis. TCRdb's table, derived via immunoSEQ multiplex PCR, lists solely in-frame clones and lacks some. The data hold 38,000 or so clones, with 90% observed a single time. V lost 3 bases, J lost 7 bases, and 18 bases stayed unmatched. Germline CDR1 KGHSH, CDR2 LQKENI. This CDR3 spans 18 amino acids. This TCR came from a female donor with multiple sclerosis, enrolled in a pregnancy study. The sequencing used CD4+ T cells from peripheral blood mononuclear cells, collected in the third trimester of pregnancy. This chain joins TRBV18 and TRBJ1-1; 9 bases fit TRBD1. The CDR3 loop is CASSPTTTLYRGPREAFF. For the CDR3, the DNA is TGTGCCAGCTCACCCACCACCACCCTCTACAGGGGGCCTCGTGAAGCTTTCTTT.